This T cell receptor beta chain appears in the sequencing data of a study of cytomegalovirus exposure and HLA in healthy donors. Use of 60 Vbeta and 13 Jbeta primers characterized the PCR. The table came from immunoSEQ multiplex PCR; TCRdb's copy has only in-frame clones and leaves some out. This sample has more than 150,000 clones, with approximately 80% found just once. This receptor was taken from a girl aged 5-17 years in good health and CMV-seropositive. The sample comprised PBMCs.

CDR3 region: CAWSVLPGPGNTIYF. The DNA of the CDR3 is TGTGCCTGGAGTGTACTTCCAGGGCCTGGAAACACCATATATTTT. The chain links TRBV30 to TRBJ1-3; possibly TRBD1 for D (5 bases). This CDR3 spans 15 amino acids. Trimming removed 0 bases at V and 2 bases at J, with 11 bases between. Germline lookup yields CDR1 GTSNPN and CDR2 SVGIG (reference sequence). Full variable domain (rest looked up from reference TRBV30 and TRBJ1-3): SQTIHQWPATLVQPVGSPLSLECTVEGTSNPNLYWYRQAAGRGLQLLFYSVGIGQISSEVPQNLSASRPQDRQFILSSKKLLLSDSGFYLCAWSVLPGPGNTIYFGEGSWLTVV.